The 17 T cell receptor beta chains given below trace back to one sample, sequenced in a study of OX40 agonist ivuxolimab in advanced cancers. Assay used: immunoSEQ multiplex PCR; TCRdb lists only in-frame clones, some missing. The sample has 35,000 to 45,000 clones, approximately 80% seen once. Sequences were derived from CD4+ or CD8+ T cells sorted from blood, sampled in a trial of the OX40 agonist ivuxolimab. The receptor set was obtained from an adult with an advanced solid tumor such as melanoma, head and neck, liver or kidney cancer.

The chain is built from TRBV9 and TRBJ2-7; possible D gene TRBD2, 6 bases. Deletions cut 0 bases from V and 6 bases from J, with 19 bases between. This CDR3 region has 16 residues. Looked up from germline, CDR1 is SGDLS and CDR2 is YYNGEE. CDR3 bases: TGTGCCAGCAGCGTAGCCCAGACTAGTGCTCTGGGCGAGCAGTACTTC. Protein: CASSVAQTSALGEQYF.

The chain is built from TRBV6-5 and TRBJ2-7; D uncertain. Trimming took off 10 bases at V and 4 bases at J, with 14 bases between the two ends. Germline V gene lookup returns CDR1 MNHEY and CDR2 SVGAGI. The CDR3 is made up of 12 amino acids. The CDR3 DNA reads TGTGCCACCAAAAACGGGCCGTACGAGCAGTACTTC. Translated, it gives CATKNGPYEQYF.

The chain combines TRBV2 with TRBJ1-2; 7 positions match TRBD1. V shed 5 bases, J shed 0 bases, and the junction held 6 bases outside the gene matches. Germline CDR1 reads SNHLY; CDR2 reads FYNNEI. The CDR3 length is 15 residues. The chain's CDR3 is CASSFPGQTNYGYTF. CDR3 nucleotide sequence: TGTGCCAGCAGTTTCCCGGGACAGACTAACTATGGCTACACCTTC.

This chain joins TRBV28 and TRBJ2-1; no firm D call. There are 11 residues in the CDR3. V was clipped by 3 bases and J by 8 bases, with 5 bases between them. Germline lookup yields CDR1 MDHEN and CDR2 SYDVKM. The CDR3 region is CASSLWDEQFF. In nucleotides, the CDR3 is TGTGCCAGCAGTTTGTGGGATGAGCAGTTCTTC.

This clone was counted between two and nine times. The gene calls are TRBV20-1 and TRBJ2-1; unclear D gene. Germline CDR1 DFQATT, CDR2 SNEGSKA (reference sequence). Trimming stripped 8 bases from V and 8 bases from J, with 13 bases between. This CDR3 spans 11 amino acids. The CDR3 sequence is CSPGLVHEQFF. In DNA form, the CDR3 reads TGCAGTCCAGGTTTGGTACATGAGCAGTTCTTC.

The chain uses TRBV7-9 and TRBJ1-2, with TRBD1 identical over 9 bases. Germline values: CDR1 SEHNR, CDR2 FQNEAQ (reference sequence). The CDR3 covers 15 residues. V was clipped by 5 bases and J by 7 bases; unmatched bases: 11. Here the CDR3 reads CASSPRDRVGGGYTF. The CDR3 bases are TGTGCCAGCAGCCCCCGGGACAGGGTGGGCGGTGGCTACACCTTC.

This clone was found a few times. The identical CDR3 is also encoded by other nucleotide sequences in the sample. The J gene is TRBJ2-3, the V gene TRBV5-1; possibly TRBD1 or TRBD2 for D (6 bases each). The germline V gene has CDR1 SGHRS and CDR2 YFSETQ. Trimming left V 0 bases short and J 3 bases short, with 14 bases between. The CDR3 has 16 amino acids. Here the CDR3 DNA reads TGCGCCAGCAGCTTGGGTAGGGGGGCTCTGACAGATACGCAGTATTTT. Its translation: CASSLGRGALTDTQYF. Full variable domain (remainder filled in from reference TRBV5-1 and TRBJ2-3): KAGVTQTPRYLIKTRGQQVTLSCSPISGHRSVSWYQQTPGQGLQFLFEYFSETQRNKGNFPGRFSGRQFSNSRSEMNVSTLELGDSALYLCASSLGRGALTDTQYFGPGTRLTVL.

The chain links TRBV27 to TRBJ2-7; no firm D call. This CDR3 is built from 14 residues. Between the trimmed V and J ends, which lost 3 bases and 2 bases, there was a span of 11 bases. In germline, CDR1 is MNHEY, CDR2 SMNVEV (reference sequence). This CDR3 is CASSFPGPPYEQYF. CDR3 sequence (DNA): TGTGCCAGCAGTTTCCCTGGGCCCCCCTACGAGCAGTACTTC.

A few counts support this clone. V and J are TRBV19 and TRBJ2-5; D is ambiguous. CDR1 is LNHDA, CDR2 SQIVND, per germline (reference sequence). Trimming removed 5 bases at V and 2 bases at J, with 9 bases between. The CDR3 runs to 13 residues. The CDR3 is CASSPELQETQYF. CDR3 sequence (DNA): TGTGCCAGTAGTCCGGAGTTACAAGAGACCCAGTACTTC.

The rearrangement uses TRBV28 and TRBJ1-5; D is unclear. Germline V CDR1 and CDR2: MDHEN, SYDVKM. The ends were cut back, 4 bases at V and 0 bases at J, with 4 bases in the middle. There are 13 residues in the CDR3. CDR3 nucleotide sequence: TGTGCCAGCAGTTACTATAGCAATCAGCCCCAGCATTTT. This encodes CASSYYSNQPQHF.

V is TRBV6-1 and J is TRBJ1-4; D remains unclear. Deletions cut 2 bases from V and 0 bases from J, with 7 bases between. The CDR3 loop spans 15 amino acids. The germline V gene encodes CDR1 MNHNS and CDR2 SASEGT. The CDR3, as DNA: TGTGCCAGCAGTGAAATGACTGCAACTAATGAAAAACTGTTTTTT. This gives the protein CASSEMTATNEKLFF.

This chain uses TRBV10-1 with TRBJ2-7; a weak D match, TRBD1 (6 bases). The V end lost 0 bases, the J end lost 7 bases, and 13 bases lay between the germline ends. The germline V gene encodes CDR1 WNHNN and CDR2 SYGVQD (reference sequence). The CDR3 length is 14 residues. CDR3 bases: TGCGCCAGCAGTGAGTCGCTGGGGGCCCGAGAGCAGTACTTC. Its translation is CASSESLGAREQYF.

The chain uses TRBV30 and TRBJ2-4, with 8 bases fitting TRBD1. The V and J ends lost 0 bases and 0 bases, in that order; junction bases with no gene match: 4. The CDR3 spans 16 residues. CDR1 GTSNPN and CDR2 SVGIG come from the germline V gene (reference sequence). The CDR3 region is CAWSVGQGVAKNIQYF. CDR3 DNA: TGTGCCTGGAGTGTAGGACAGGGTGTAGCCAAAAACATTCAGTACTTC.

V is TRBV29-1 and J is TRBJ2-2; 8 bases match TRBD1. The CDR3 runs 14 residues. Germline V gives CDR1 SQVTM, CDR2 ANQGSEA. V gave up 6 bases and J gave up 7 bases; unmatched junction bases: 10. The CDR3 sequence: CSVRQGTLVGELFF. The CDR3 bases are TGCAGCGTCCGACAGGGGACCCTGGTCGGGGAGCTGTTTTTT.

V and J are TRBV7-8 and TRBJ1-1; D remains unclear. Germline V gene lookup returns CDR1 SGHVS and CDR2 FQNEAQ. The germline V and J ends were trimmed by 0 bases and 4 bases, with 9 bases remaining between them. This CDR3 spans 14 amino acids. In DNA form, the CDR3 reads TGTGCCAGCAGCTTAGCTCGGGGAGGCACTGAAGCTTTCTTT. The encoded protein is CASSLARGGTEAFF.

V is TRBV11-3 and J is TRBJ2-7, with 7 bases matching TRBD2. V shed 4 bases and J 4 bases; nucleotides not matched to a gene: 4. CDR3 length equals 13 residues. Per the germline V gene, CDR1 is SGHNT and CDR2 is YENEEA. The CDR3: CASSWGGSYEQYF. The CDR3 region has the DNA TGTGCCAGCAGCTGGGGGGGTAGTTACGAGCAGTACTTC.

The genes are TRBV11-1 and TRBJ2-1; possible D gene TRBD2, 6 bases. In germline, CDR1 is SGHAT, CDR2 FQDESV (reference sequence). The germline V and J ends were trimmed by 5 bases and 2 bases, with 10 bases remaining between them. This CDR3 has 14 amino acids. CDR3 sequence reads: CASSIREAYNEQFF. In DNA form, the CDR3 reads TGTGCCAGCAGCATAAGGGAGGCCTACAATGAGCAGTTCTTC.